This entry lists 20 T cell receptor beta chains sequenced from one sample in a study of T cell responses to AZD1222 COVID-19 vaccine (dated by TCRdb to the early 2020s). Libraries were built with the immunoSEQ multiplex PCR assay. Imported from immuneACCESS, the table was reduced by TCRdb to in-frame sequences with V and J called. These copies leave out some clones; in studies compared against another copy, an unresolved V gene accounts for under half, and the cause of the remainder is not known. The sample records some 100,000 clones, 80% to 90% of which are singletons. 3% to 3.5% of the sample comes from the top ten. This specimen's time point label, per the study, means: baseline before first vaccination. Specimen: peripheral blood, collected on day 0 of AZD1222 vaccination. The receptors shown here come from an adult in good health.

J is TRBJ1-1 and V is TRBV11-1; the D gene is possibly TRBD1 (6 bases). Trimming left V 5 bases short and J 7 bases short, with 14 bases between. CDR3 length: 13 amino acids. The germline CDR1 and CDR2 sequences are SGHAT and FQDESV (reference sequence). CDR3 protein: CASSLGQYLEAFF. For the CDR3, the DNA is TGTGCCAGCAGCCTTGGACAGTACCTTGAAGCTTTCTTT.

Comments on this clone: In the same sample, other DNA sequences code for this CDR3. The chain recombines TRBV9 with TRBJ2-3; D possibly uses TRBD1 or TRBD2 (6 bases each). The germline gives CDR1 SGDLS, CDR2 YYNGEE. V lost 0 bases and J 2 bases, leaving 10 bases between the germline ends. This CDR3 spans 15 amino acids. CDR3 protein: CASSVVGGSTDTQYF. CDR3 DNA sequence: TGTGCCAGCAGCGTAGTGGGGGGCTCCACAGATACGCAGTATTTT.

The V call is TRBV19, the J call TRBJ2-2, with a tentative D call TRBD1 (6 bases). Germline V gene sequence: CDR1 LNHDA, CDR2 SQIVND (reference sequence). V was pared by 5 bases and J by 6 bases, with 19 bases between. This CDR3 comprises 16 residues. CDR3 loop: CASSFHSLQGAGELFF. CDR3 sequence (DNA): TGTGCCAGTAGTTTCCATAGTTTACAGGGCGCCGGGGAGCTGTTTTTT. Full variable domain (missing parts from reference TRBV19 and TRBJ2-2): DGGITQSPKYLFRKEGQNVTLSCEQNLNHDAMYWYRQDPGQGLRLIYYSQIVNDFQKGDIAEGYSVSREKKESFPLTVTSAQKNPTAFYLCASSFHSLQGAGELFFGEGSRLTVL.

The chain carries TRBV13 and TRBJ2-2; 8 positions match TRBD1. V shed 5 bases, J shed 5 bases, and the junction held 7 bases outside the gene matches. Germline V lookup: CDR1 PRHDT, CDR2 FYEKMQ (reference sequence). This CDR3 is 15 amino acids long. CDR3 sequence reads: CASSPWTGLTGELFF. CDR3 bases: TGTGCCAGCAGCCCCTGGACAGGGCTGACCGGGGAGCTGTTTTTT.

The chain uses TRBV18 and TRBJ1-1, with D perhaps matching TRBD1 (5 bases). Germline CDR1 reads KGHSH; CDR2 reads LQKENI. The V end lost 6 bases, the J end lost 3 bases, and 11 bases lay between the germline ends. The CDR3 extends over 13 amino acids. The CDR3 DNA is TGTGCCAGCTCCCCCAGGGCCGACACTGAAGCTTTCTTT. Its protein is CASSPRADTEAFF.

This clone has just one count. The CDR3 sequence: CASSLNGAYNEQFF. In DNA, the CDR3 is TGCGCCAGCAGCTTGAACGGGGCCTACAATGAGCAGTTCTTC. The chain combines TRBV5-1 with TRBJ2-1; perhaps TRBD2 as D (5 bases). This CDR3 is built from 14 residues. Looked up from germline, CDR1 is SGHRS and CDR2 is YFSETQ. V was clipped by 1 base and J by 2 bases, with 7 bases between them.

The CDR3, as DNA: TGTGCCAGGACTTACAGGGGGCGGGACCTGACACTCTATGGCTACACCTTC. It encodes CARTYRGRDLTLYGYTF. The chain couples TRBV25-1 to TRBJ1-2, with 9 bases aligning to TRBD1. The J segment lost 4 bases and the V segment lost 9 bases, leaving 18 bases of the junction unmatched. Germline V lookup: CDR1 MGHDK, CDR2 SYGVNS. CDR3 size: 17 residues.

The chain is built from TRBV10-1 and TRBJ1-4, with D possibly TRBD1 on 5 matching bases. This CDR3 has 18 amino acids. CDR1 and CDR2 from the germline V gene are WNHNN and SYGVQD (reference sequence). Trimming stripped 5 bases from V and 0 bases from J, with 19 bases between. CDR3 region: CASSLPGPREATNEKLFF. In nucleotides, the CDR3 is TGCGCCAGCAGTCTTCCGGGTCCCAGGGAAGCAACTAATGAAAAACTGTTTTTT.

The V call is TRBV18, the J call TRBJ1-1; D perhaps matches TRBD1 (6 bases). CDR3 length: 16 residues. The V end lost 5 bases, the J end lost 2 bases, and 18 bases lay between the germline ends. Germline V lookup: CDR1 KGHSH, CDR2 LQKENI. The chain's CDR3 is CASSANAGTTNTEAFF. The CDR3 bases are TGTGCCAGCTCAGCGAACGCCGGGACAACAAACACTGAAGCTTTCTTT.

The chain joins TRBV19 to TRBJ2-1; 7 bases align to TRBD2. With V trimmed by 5 bases and J by 3 bases, 10 bases remained unmatched. CDR3 length: 16 amino acids. Per germline, CDR1 LNHDA and CDR2 SQIVND (reference sequence). CDR3 residues: CASSRAGDRNYNEQFF. CDR3 coding DNA: TGTGCCAGTAGTCGTGCGGGGGATAGGAACTACAATGAGCAGTTCTTC.

The chain has TRBV19 and TRBJ2-5; TRBD2 matches at 9 bases. Germline CDR1 is LNHDA and CDR2 is SQIVND (reference sequence). The CDR3 is 20 residues long. The V and J ends lost 5 bases and 1 base, in that order; junction bases with no gene match: 20. The CDR3 DNA reads TGTGCCAGTAGTCCGAAACCCCCCTCCGGAGCGGGGGGACCCCAAGAGACCCAGTACTTC. This codes for CASSPKPPSGAGGPQETQYF.

This chain links TRBV5-4 with TRBJ2-5; D might be TRBD1 (5 bases). Germline CDR1 reads SGHNT; CDR2 reads YYREEE (reference sequence). The CDR3 is made up of 13 amino acids. V was pared by 4 bases and J by 1 base, with 8 bases between. This CDR3 reads CASSTQGQETQYF. The CDR3 coding sequence is TGTGCCAGCAGCACTCAGGGCCAAGAGACCCAGTACTTC.

The V gene is TRBV5-1, the J gene TRBJ1-4, with a weak D call TRBD1 (5 bases). The CDR3 length is 14 residues. Per the germline V gene, CDR1 is SGHRS and CDR2 is YFSETQ. V was pared by 4 bases and J by 0 bases, with 7 bases between. The CDR3 here is CASSQGATNEKLFF. DNA for the CDR3: TGCGCCAGCAGCCAGGGTGCAACTAATGAAAAACTGTTTTTT.

This clone came up once. The chain employs TRBV2 and TRBJ2-1; maybe TRBD2 (7 bases). Germline values: CDR1 SNHLY, CDR2 FYNNEI. This CDR3 is built from 15 residues. The germline V and J ends were trimmed by 0 bases and 9 bases, with 15 bases remaining between them. CDR3 coding DNA: TGTGCCAGCAGTGAAGCCCGCAGGGGAGGGGGTGAGCAGTTCTTC. It codes for CASSEARRGGGEQFF. Drawing the rest from reference TRBV2 and TRBJ2-1, the complete variable domain is EPEVTQTPSHQVTQMGQEVILRCVPISNHLYFYWYRQILGQKVEFLVSFYNNEISEKSEIFDDQFSVERPDGSNFTLKIRSTKLEDSAMYFCASSEARRGGGEQFFGPGTRLTVL.

V and J are TRBV11-1 and TRBJ1-1; D call uncertain. Germline V lookup: CDR1 SGHAT, CDR2 FQDESV (reference sequence). V shed 6 bases and J shed 1 base, with 9 bases lying between them. CDR3 length: 13 amino acids. The CDR3 loop is CASSPNRNTEAFF. The DNA for the CDR3 is TGTGCCAGCAGTCCCAACAGGAACACTGAAGCTTTCTTT.

About this clone itself: The sample carries other DNA sequences with the same CDR3. The chain links TRBV5-4 to TRBJ2-3; no firm D call. The CDR3 runs 12 residues. Germline CDR1 and CDR2: SGHNT and YYREEE (reference sequence). Deletions cut 0 bases from V and 6 bases from J, with 5 bases between. CDR3 coding DNA: TGTGCCAGCAGCTTGGTTTCGGATACGCAGTATTTT. Translation: CASSLVSDTQYF.

The J gene is TRBJ1-1, the V gene TRBV4-3; no reliable D call. V dropped 1 base and J dropped 0 bases, with 3 bases sitting between them. Germline assignment: CDR1 LGHNA and CDR2 YSLEER. The CDR3 sequence is 13 residues long. For the CDR3, the DNA is TGCGCCAGCAGCCAAGCAGTGAACACTGAAGCTTTCTTT. This encodes CASSQAVNTEAFF.

The chain employs TRBV9 and TRBJ2-5; 10 positions match TRBD1. Germline V CDR1 and CDR2: SGDLS, YYNGEE. V lost 3 bases and J lost 4; bases outside the gene matches: 6. The CDR3 covers 15 residues. The CDR3 here is CASSARDRGSETQYF. CDR3 sequence (DNA): TGTGCCAGCAGCGCCAGGGACAGGGGTTCAGAGACCCAGTACTTC. The complete variable domain, with remaining parts taken from reference TRBV9 and TRBJ2-5, reads DSGVTQTPKHLITATGQRVTLRCSPRSGDLSVYWYQQSLDQGLQFLIQYYNGEERAKGNILERFSAQQFPDLHSELNLSSLELGDSALYFCASSARDRGSETQYFGPGTRLLVL.

The chain carries TRBV24-1 and TRBJ1-2; D gene uncertain. V lost 3 bases and J 4 bases, leaving 14 bases between the germline ends. The CDR3 sequence is 15 residues long. CDR1 and CDR2 (germline): KGHDR, SFDVKD. The CDR3 DNA sequence: TGTGCCACCAGTGATGGACGACGAGCTAGCTATGGCTACACCTTC. Its translation: CATSDGRRASYGYTF.

The rearrangement links TRBV19 to TRBJ1-1, with unresolved D. V lost 7 bases, J lost 0 bases, and 9 bases lay in between. Per the germline V gene, CDR1 is LNHDA and CDR2 is SQIVND (reference sequence). The CDR3 extends over 13 amino acids. CDR3 amino acids: CASTSSMNTEAFF. The CDR3 coding sequence is TGTGCCAGTACTTCGTCCATGAACACTGAAGCTTTCTTT.